The T cell receptor (beta chain) under discussion was sequenced for a study of blood T cell repertoires in COVID-19 (dated by TCRdb to 2018 to 2020). At the level of the whole study: Collaborator samples came from the United States, Italy and Spain and covered acute and convalescent phases of COVID-19. The prospective study material was composed of cDNA or gDNA derived from T cells, B-cell-depleted T cells, or PBMCs. Deeply sampled blood TCRbeta repertoires from subjects exposed to, actively infected with, or recovered from COVID-19 were included in the dataset. A freely available public database, intended as a resource for researchers studying the immune response to SARS-CoV-2, is where the repertoires were released. Samples came from the ongoing ImmuneRACE study (first 160 participants) plus 1,254 subjects from 6 global collaborators. A de-identified subject ID, COVID-19 status, age in years and sex were almost always included in the sample metadata. Where available, HLA class I and class II types were obtained from metadata supplied by the sample provider rather than from assay-based typing.

TCRbeta CDR3 regions were amplified from genomic DNA by means of the immunoSEQ Assay, a bias-controlled multiplex PCR. Concerning the study's data processing: The number of nucleated cells in each sample was estimated from the amplification of reference gene primers within the assay. Sequence reads were collapsed and filtered to measure the absolute abundance of every unique TCRbeta CDR3 rearrangement. For each sample, productive Simpson clonality was calculated as the square root of Simpson's diversity index across productive rearrangements. The immuneACCESS repertoire file appears here via TCRdb, limited to in-frame rearrangements. These files lack a portion of the clones; in checked studies, under half of the deficit traces to unresolved V genes, and the cause of the others is not known. D and trimming were read from the DNA, whereas the V and J calls and clone size are those reported in that table. The sample table lists around 140,000 clones, around four fifths of them with a count of one. The leading ten clones occupy approximately 3% of the sample.

In regard to this clone: Its recognized antigen is unknown. No quality values exist for individual bases; no much larger clone is one base distant.

Inclusive of the bounding cysteine and phenylalanine, the CDR3 is 15 residues long. Only the CDR3 part of the read is kept: 45 bases, read in frame from the first base. Trimmed from V: 4 bases; trimmed from J: 0 bases; junction bases lacking a gene match: 3. The germline V gene (reference sequence) sets CDR1 to SGHNT and CDR2 to YYREEE. The paper's findings and limits, for the study overall: The amount of clinical and demographic metadata varied by source and participant and was provided uncurated.

Participants in the prospective study were aged roughly 18 to 90 years, lived in approximately 26 United States geographic areas, and enrolled through a virtual design. Cohort assignment in the prospective study relied on participant-reported clinical history from a screening survey and a study questionnaire. Mobile phlebotomists in the prospective study collected whole blood, serum and a nasopharyngeal or oropharyngeal swab from every participant. Participants in the prospective study had the option to provide additional blood draws and questionnaires over an approximately 2-month period. Prospective study blood samples were shipped either frozen or at room temperature before DNA extraction.

The receptor comes from a woman in her fifties or sixties with acute COVID-19. The V and J segments used are TRBV5-4 and TRBJ2-3, with 9 central nucleotides matching TRBD1. Sample: PBMCs or T cells enriched from blood (not recorded which). The sequence in DNA is TGTGCCAGCAGCATCGGGACAGGGAGCACAGATACGCAGTATTTT. Its protein reads: CASSIGTGSTDTQYF. The reference TRBV5-4 and TRBJ2-3 proteins fill in what lies around the CDR3, so the full variable domain reads ETGVTQSPTHLIKTRGQQVTLRCSSQSGHNTVSWYQQALGQGPQFIFQYYREEENGRGNFPPRFSGLQFPNYSSELNVNALELDDSALYLCASSIGTGSTDTQYFGPGTRLTVL.